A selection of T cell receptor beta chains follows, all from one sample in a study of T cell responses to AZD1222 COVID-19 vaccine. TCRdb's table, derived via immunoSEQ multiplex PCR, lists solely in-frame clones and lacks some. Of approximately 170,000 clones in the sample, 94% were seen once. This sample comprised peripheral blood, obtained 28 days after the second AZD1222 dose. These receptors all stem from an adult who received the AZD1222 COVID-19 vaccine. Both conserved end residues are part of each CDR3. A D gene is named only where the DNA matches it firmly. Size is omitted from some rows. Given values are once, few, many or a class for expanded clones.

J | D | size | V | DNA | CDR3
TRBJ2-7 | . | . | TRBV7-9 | TGTGCCAGCAGCTCACAGGCCACCTACGAGCAGTACTTC | CASSSQATYEQYF
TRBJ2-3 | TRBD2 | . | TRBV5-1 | TGCGCCAGCAGCTTACCGTCACTAGCGGGACTCACAGATACGCAGTATTTT | CASSLPSLAGLTDTQYF
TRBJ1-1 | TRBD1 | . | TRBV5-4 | TGTGCCAGCAGCAGGCGGGGGACAGGGGTCACTGAAGCTTTCTTT | CASSRRGTGVTEAFF
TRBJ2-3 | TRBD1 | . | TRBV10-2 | TGCGCCAGCAGTGAGTCGGACAGGGGTGGAGATACGCAGTATTTT | CASSESDRGGDTQYF
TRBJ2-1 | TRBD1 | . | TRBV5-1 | TGCGCCAGCAACCCGGGACAGCCGATATACAATGAGCAGTTCTTC | CASNPGQPIYNEQFF
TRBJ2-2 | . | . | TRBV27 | TGTGCCAGCAAGGTCGGGGGTAACACCGGGGAGCTGTTTTTT | CASKVGGNTGELFF
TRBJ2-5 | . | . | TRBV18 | TGTGCCAGCTCCACTCGACTAGTCGCACAAGAGACCCAGTACTTC | CASSTRLVAQETQYF
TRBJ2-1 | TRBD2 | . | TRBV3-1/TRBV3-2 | TGTGCCAGCAGCACACCGGGACTAGCGGTGCCGGATGAGCAGTTCTTC | CASSTPGLAVPDEQFF
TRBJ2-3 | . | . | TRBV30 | TGTGCCTGGGCGGGGCGTGCTCTGGGGGGCACAGATACGCAGTATTTT | CAWAGRALGGTDTQYF
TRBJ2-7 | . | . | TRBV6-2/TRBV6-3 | TGTGCCAGCAGTCAGCCCGGGGACTACGAGCAGTACTTC | CASSQPGDYEQYF
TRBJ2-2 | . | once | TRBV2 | TGTGCCAGCAGTGAAGCCCTGCGGGGACCGAACACCGGGGAGCTGTTTTTT | CASSEALRGPNTGELFF
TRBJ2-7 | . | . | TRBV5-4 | TGTGCCAGCAGCTTTGGCAGGGAAGCCTACGAGCAGTACTTC | CASSFGREAYEQYF
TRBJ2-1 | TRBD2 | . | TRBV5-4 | TGTGCCAGCAAGCTAGCGGGAGGCTACAATGAGCAGTTCTTC | CASKLAGGYNEQFF
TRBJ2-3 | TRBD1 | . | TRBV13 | TGTGCCAGCAGCTCCGGGACAGGACGCCTCGATACGCAGTATTTT | CASSSGTGRLDTQYF
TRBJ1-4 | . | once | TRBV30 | TGTGCCTGGAGAGCCCTGGGGGATGAAAAACTGTTTTTT | CAWRALGDEKLFF
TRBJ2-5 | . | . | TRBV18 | TGTGCCAGCTCACAGGGTCTAGAAGAGACCCAGTACTTC | CASSQGLEETQYF
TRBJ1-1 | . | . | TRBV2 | TGTGCCAGCAGGGGGCCATGGGTTGAAGCTTTCTTT | CASRGPWVEAFF
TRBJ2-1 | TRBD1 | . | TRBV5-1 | TGCGCCAGCCGACCGGGGACAGACTCTTACAATGAGCAGTTCTTC | CASRPGTDSYNEQFF
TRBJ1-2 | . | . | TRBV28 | TGTGCCAGCAGTTTGTTATCTTCGACAGGACCTTATGGCTACACCTTC | CASSLLSSTGPYGYTF
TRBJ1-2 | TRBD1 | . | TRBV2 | TGTGCCAGCAGTGAACGCGACAGGGGTTATGGCTACACCTTC | CASSERDRGYGYTF
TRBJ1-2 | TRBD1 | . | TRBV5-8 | TGTGCCAGCAGCATATCCGGGACAGGCCGCTATGGCTACACCTTC | CASSISGTGRYGYTF
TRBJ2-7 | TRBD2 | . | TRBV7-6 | TGTGCCAGCAGCTTGGGGACTAGCGGGGGGAGCTCCTACGAGCAGTACTTC | CASSLGTSGGSSYEQYF
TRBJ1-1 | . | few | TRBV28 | TGTGCCAGCAGTTTATTCGCAGGGTCGAGCACTGAAGCTTTCTTT | CASSLFAGSSTEAFF
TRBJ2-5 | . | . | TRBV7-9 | TGTGCCAGCACCAAAACAGGGTCACAAGAGACCCAGTACTTC | CASTKTGSQETQYF
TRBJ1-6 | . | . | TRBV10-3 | TGTGCCATCAGTGAGGGCAAACATAATTCACCCCTCCACTTT | CAISEGKHNSPLHF
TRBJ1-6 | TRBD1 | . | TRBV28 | TGTGCCAGCAGTTTGTCTGGGACAGGGGCCCCTGCCATCCACTTT | CASSLSGTGAPAIHF
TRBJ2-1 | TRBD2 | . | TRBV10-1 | TGCGCCAGCAGTGACTCGGGACTAGCCCGGTGGGATGAGCAGTTCTTC | CASSDSGLARWDEQFF
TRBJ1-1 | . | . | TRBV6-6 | TGTGCCAGCAGCAGCGATCGGACAGTTAAGAACACTGAAGCTTTCTTT | CASSSDRTVKNTEAFF
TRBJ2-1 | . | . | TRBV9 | TGTGCCAGCAGCGTAGAGGCTAGGCCGCCCGATGAGCAGTTCTTC | CASSVEARPPDEQFF
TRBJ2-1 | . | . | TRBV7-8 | TGTGCCAGCAGCTTCGGGCCCTCCTACAATGAGCAGTTCTTC | CASSFGPSYNEQFF
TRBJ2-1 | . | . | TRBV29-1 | TGCAGCGTTGAAAGGAGGTTAGCGGAGGCCGAGCAGTTCTTC | CSVERRLAEAEQFF
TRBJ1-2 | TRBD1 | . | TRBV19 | TGTGCCACCAAACAGGGGGGGGATTATGGCTACACCTTC | CATKQGGDYGYTF
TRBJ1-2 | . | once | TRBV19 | TGTGCCAGTACGATAGATCAGATCTATGGCTACACCTTC | CASTIDQIYGYTF
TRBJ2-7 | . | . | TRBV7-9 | TGTGCCAGCAGCTTAGAACACGAGCAGTACTTC | CASSLEHEQYF
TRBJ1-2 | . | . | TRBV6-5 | TGTGCCAGCAGTTACTCCCCCCGAGGCTCTGGCTACACCTTC | CASSYSPRGSGYTF
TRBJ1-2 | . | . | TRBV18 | TGTGCCAGCTCACTCCCAGGCGGTGGAAACTATGGCTACACCTTC | CASSLPGGGNYGYTF
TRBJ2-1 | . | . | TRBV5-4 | TGTGCCAGCAGCCTCTACAGGAATGAGCAGTTCTTC | CASSLYRNEQFF
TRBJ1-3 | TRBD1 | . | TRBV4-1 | TGCGCCAGCAGCCGCGGACAGGCCAAGAGCTCTGGAAACACCATATATTTT | CASSRGQAKSSGNTIYF
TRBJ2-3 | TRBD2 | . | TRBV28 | TGTGCCAGCAGTCTGGGACTAGCGGGTGGGGCCACAGATACGCAGTATTTT | CASSLGLAGGATDTQYF
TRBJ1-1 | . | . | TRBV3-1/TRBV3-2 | TGTGCCAGCAGCCAAGATTTGCACCACATGGGAGCTTTCTTT | CASSQDLHHMGAFF
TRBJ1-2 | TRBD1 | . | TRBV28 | TGTGCCAGCACCGGGACAGGTAGCCTGGATGGCTACACCTTC | CASTGTGSLDGYTF
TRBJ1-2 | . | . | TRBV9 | TGTGCCAGCAGCGTAGGGCAGGGGAACTATGGCTACACCTTC | CASSVGQGNYGYTF
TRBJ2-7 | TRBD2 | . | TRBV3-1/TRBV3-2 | TGTGCCAGCAGCTCCGGGCCTAGCGGAACCGGGGAGCAGTACTTC | CASSSGPSGTGEQYF
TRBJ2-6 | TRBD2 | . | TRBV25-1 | TGTGCCAGCAGCCGCGGGGGGGCCAACTCTGGGGCCAACGTCCTGACTTTC | CASSRGGANSGANVLTF
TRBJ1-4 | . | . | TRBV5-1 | TGCGCCAGCAGCGAGGGACCGAATGAAAAACTGTTTTTT | CASSEGPNEKLFF
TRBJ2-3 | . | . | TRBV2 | TGTGCCAGTTCAGACGGGTCGCATTTCTCAGATACGCAGTATTTT | CASSDGSHFSDTQYF
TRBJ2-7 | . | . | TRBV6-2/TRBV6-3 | TGTGCCAGCAGTTATGATTGGGGCTACGAGCAGTACTTC | CASSYDWGYEQYF
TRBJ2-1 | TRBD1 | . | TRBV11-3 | TGTGCCAGCAGCCGGGACAGGGAGGTAAATGGGCAGTTCTTC | CASSRDREVNGQFF
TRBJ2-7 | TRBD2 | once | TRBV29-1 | TGCAGCGTGTGGACTAGCGGAAACTACGAGCAGTACTTC | CSVWTSGNYEQYF